Here is one T cell receptor (beta chain) with its context. What it binds is unknown. The entry originates in a study of cytomegalovirus exposure and HLA in healthy donors. About the study: Genotyping of more than 300 donors showed that 80% to 90% belonged to the Caucasian-associated ancestry cluster.

PCR involved 60 Vbeta and 13 Jbeta primers. The data were produced by immunoSEQ multiplex PCR, yet TCRdb's version contains in-frame clones alone and is incomplete. The table lists 140,000 to 150,000 clones, approximately 67% of them singletons. V dropped 6 bases and J dropped 1 base, with 7 bases sitting between them. The CDR3 length is 14 residues. Germline V gives CDR1 LNHDA, CDR2 SQIVND (reference sequence). Broader study findings: TCR sequences were mostly rare, though some public TCRs occurred in many donors. Segments of the TCR beta V type were, in most cases, productive about 87% or about 30% of the time in an earlier analysis.

The specimen was PBMCs. This clonotype was obtained from a woman aged 55-69 years in good health and CMV-seronegative. The chain has TRBV19 and TRBJ2-6; D perhaps matches TRBD1 (5 bases). The CDR3 sequence: CASRQVSGANVLTF. DNA of the CDR3: TGTGCCAGTAGACAGGTATCTGGGGCCAACGTCCTGACTTTC.